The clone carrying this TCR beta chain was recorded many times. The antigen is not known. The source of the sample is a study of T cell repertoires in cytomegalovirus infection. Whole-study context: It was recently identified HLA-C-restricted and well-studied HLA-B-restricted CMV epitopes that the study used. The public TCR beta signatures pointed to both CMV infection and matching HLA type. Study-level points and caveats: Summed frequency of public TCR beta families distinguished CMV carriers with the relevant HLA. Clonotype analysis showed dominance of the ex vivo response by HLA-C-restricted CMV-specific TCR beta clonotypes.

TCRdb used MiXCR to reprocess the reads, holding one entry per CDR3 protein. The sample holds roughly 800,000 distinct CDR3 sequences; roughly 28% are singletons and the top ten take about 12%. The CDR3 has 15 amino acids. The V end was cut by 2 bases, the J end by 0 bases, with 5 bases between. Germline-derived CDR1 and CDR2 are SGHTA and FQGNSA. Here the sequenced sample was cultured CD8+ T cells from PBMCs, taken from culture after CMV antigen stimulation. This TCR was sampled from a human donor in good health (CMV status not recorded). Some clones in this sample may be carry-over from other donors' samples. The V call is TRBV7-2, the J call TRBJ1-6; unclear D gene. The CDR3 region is CASSLFFSYNSPLHF. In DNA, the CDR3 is TGTGCCAGCAGCTTATTTTTCTCCTATAATTCACCCCTCCACTTT.